These 21 T cell receptor beta chains share one sample of origin, sequenced in a study of blood T cell repertoires in COVID-19. Measured with immunoSEQ multiplex PCR; TCRdb has only the in-frame clones, and not every one. This table has approximately 350,000 clones, 85% to 90% appearing once. Sequencing was done on a sample of peripheral blood. The receptors were gathered from a woman in her 70s with COVID-19, enrolled during active disease.

This clone was detected a few times. The chain has TRBV7-9 and TRBJ2-7; D is ambiguous. Germline V gene data show CDR1 as SEHNR and CDR2 as FQNEAQ (reference sequence). The CDR3 extends over 11 amino acids. Trimming shortened V by 4 bases and J by 4 bases, and 5 bases separated the two germline ends. The CDR3 loop is CASSSYYEQYF. The CDR3 DNA reads as TGTGCCAGCAGCTCTTATTACGAGCAGTACTTC.

V usage is TRBV15 and J usage is TRBJ1-3; 7 bases are shared with TRBD1. Germline values: CDR1 LNHNV, CDR2 YYDKDF (reference sequence). The CDR3 is made up of 14 amino acids. With 9 bases clipped from V and 0 bases from J, the junction kept 5 bases outside the gene matches. In nucleotides, the CDR3 is TGTGCCACAGTACAGGGGATCTCTGGAAACACCATATATTTT. This translates into CATVQGISGNTIYF.

J is TRBJ2-6 and V is TRBV10-3, with 7 bases that match TRBD1. Per the germline V gene, CDR1 is ENHRY and CDR2 is SYGVKD. This CDR3 is 16 amino acids long. J lost 2 bases, V lost 6 bases, and 7 bases had no gene match. CDR3 in amino acids: CAIRRDRDPGANVLTF. The CDR3 DNA is TGTGCCATCAGACGGGACAGAGATCCTGGGGCCAACGTCCTGACTTTC.

The V and J genes are TRBV7-8 and TRBJ1-1; D is possibly TRBD1 (5 bases). The CDR3 runs 14 residues. The germline V and J ends were trimmed by 1 base and 5 bases, with 11 bases remaining between them. Looked up from germline, CDR1 is SGHVS and CDR2 is FQNEAQ. The CDR3 loop is CASSLVAGYTEAFF. CDR3 sequence (DNA): TGTGCCAGCAGCTTAGTTGCAGGGTATACTGAAGCTTTCTTT.

The chain is built from TRBV27 and TRBJ2-3; weak D call: TRBD1 (6 bases). CDR1 is MNHEY and CDR2 is SMNVEV in the germline V gene (reference sequence). CDR3 size: 14 residues. The V end was cut by 2 bases, the J end by 4 bases, with 10 bases between. CDR3 in amino acids: CASSLRDISDTQYF. The CDR3 DNA sequence: TGTGCCAGCAGTTTACGGGACATCTCAGATACGCAGTATTTT.

The chain recombines TRBV5-1 with TRBJ2-6; 8 bases fit TRBD1. The CDR3 is 18 amino acids. Germline V gene sequence: CDR1 SGHRS, CDR2 YFSETQ. The V segment lost 5 bases and the J segment 0 bases; nucleotides outside the gene matches: 10. CDR3: CASSPGTGAPSGANVLTF. The CDR3 DNA follows: TGCGCCAGCAGTCCCGGGACAGGCGCCCCCTCTGGGGCCAACGTCCTGACTTTC.

The table lists this clone with a count of one. The chain combines TRBV5-1 with TRBJ2-2, with TRBD1 matching 10 bases. V lost 4 bases to trimming and J lost 2 bases; unmatched junction nucleotides: 5. Germline V gives CDR1 SGHRS, CDR2 YFSETQ. The CDR3 loop spans 16 amino acids. DNA for the CDR3: TGCGCCAGCAGCCCTGGGACAGGGGTCAACACCGGGGAGCTGTTTTTT. It specifies CASSPGTGVNTGELFF.

Worth noting for this clone: This same CDR3 is encoded by further DNA sequences in the sample. The chain is built from TRBV5-1 and TRBJ1-5, with D maybe TRBD1 (5 bases). The germline V gene encodes CDR1 SGHRS and CDR2 YFSETQ. This CDR3 contains 13 residues. V lost 0 bases to trimming and J lost 4 bases, with 5 bases between them. As DNA, the CDR3 is TGCGCCAGCAGCTTGGACAGGAATCAGCCCCAGCATTTT. This translates into CASSLDRNQPQHF.

This chain links TRBV6-2 or TRBV6-3 with TRBJ1-2; no clear D gene. The germline V gene has CDR1 MNHEY and CDR2 SVGEGT. V was shortened by 0 bases and J by 4 bases, with 9 bases between the two germline ends. The CDR3 totals 14 residues. CDR3: CASSYSKGGYGYTF. In DNA form, the CDR3 reads TGTGCCAGCAGTTACTCTAAGGGAGGCTATGGCTACACCTTC.

The genes are TRBV15 and TRBJ2-1, with TRBD2 matching over 10 bases. Losses at the gene ends were 0 bases for V and 9 bases for J; bases not matched to a gene: 5. Germline CDR1 is LNHNV and CDR2 is YYDKDF (reference sequence). The CDR3 loop spans 15 amino acids. CDR3 bases: TGTGCCACCAGCAGAGATCTAGCGGGGGTTCGTGAGCAGTTCTTC. It encodes CATSRDLAGVREQFF. Based on the CDR3 plus reference TRBV15 and TRBJ2-1, the full variable domain is DAMVIQNPRYQVTQFGKPVTLSCSQTLNHNVMYWYQQKSSQAPKLLFHYYDKDFNNEADTPDNFQSRRPNTSFCFLDIRSPGLGDTAMYLCATSRDLAGVREQFFGPGTRLTVL.

The chain is built from TRBV6-5 and TRBJ1-1; tentative D call: TRBD1 (5 bases). V was pared by 6 bases and J by 5 bases, with 16 bases between. Germline loops: CDR1 MNHEY, CDR2 SVGAGI. This CDR3 comprises 14 residues. CDR3 sequence (DNA): TGTGCCAGCAGCCGAGCAGGGCTGTATACTGAAGCTTTCTTT. As protein: CASSRAGLYTEAFF.

J is TRBJ2-1 and V is TRBV7-2; 13 bases are shared with TRBD2. Germline CDR1 reads SGHTA; CDR2 reads FQGNSA. V dropped 5 bases and J dropped 9; count of bases not matched to a gene: 7. This CDR3 has 15 amino acids. The CDR3 protein is CASSLTSGGASEQFF. The CDR3 region has the DNA TGTGCCAGCAGCCTAACTAGCGGGGGGGCAAGTGAGCAGTTCTTC.

This clone was picked up one time. The DNA of the CDR3 is TGTGCCAGCAGCTTAATGGGGGGGTCACCCCTCCACTTT. Translating it yields CASSLMGGSPLHF. The chain recombines TRBV7-9 with TRBJ1-6; a weak D match, TRBD1 (5 bases). The V and J ends lost 2 bases and 10 bases respectively, with 9 bases between them. CDR1 and CDR2 (germline): SEHNR, FQNEAQ (reference sequence). The CDR3 totals 13 residues.

The chain links TRBV6-5 to TRBJ2-3; 8 nucleotides align to TRBD2. In germline, CDR1 is MNHEY, CDR2 SVGAGI. V was pared by 8 bases and J by 5 bases, with 6 bases of the junction left unmatched. The CDR3 contains 13 residues. CDR3 in DNA: TGTGCCAGCGGAACGGGGGGGAAAGATACGCAGTATTTT. Its protein is CASGTGGKDTQYF.

The V gene is TRBV7-9, the J gene TRBJ1-1; possible D gene TRBD1, 6 bases. This CDR3 region has 14 residues. CDR1 and CDR2 from the germline V gene are SEHNR and FQNEAQ (reference sequence). Trimming left V 1 base short and J 5 bases short, with 11 bases between. The CDR3 is CASSLEVRGTEAFF. The DNA for the CDR3 is TGTGCCAGCAGCTTAGAGGTGAGGGGGACTGAAGCTTTCTTT.

The J gene is TRBJ2-7, the V gene TRBV4-1, with 8 bases fitting TRBD1. Looked up from germline, CDR1 is MGHRA and CDR2 is YSYEKL. The CDR3 is 16 amino acids. The V segment lost 0 bases and the J segment 2 bases; nucleotides outside the gene matches: 6. The CDR3 DNA sequence: TGCGCCAGCAGCCAAGATGGGACAGGAAGGCCCTACGAGCAGTACTTC. Protein sequence: CASSQDGTGRPYEQYF.

The chain has TRBV6-6 and TRBJ2-7; 7 positions match TRBD2. The CDR3 extends over 15 amino acids. CDR1 MNHNY and CDR2 SVGAGI come from the germline V gene (reference sequence). J was trimmed by 0 bases and V by 5 bases; bases with no gene match: 7. The CDR3 DNA is TGTGCCAGCAGTCCCGCCGGGGGGATCTCCTACGAGCAGTACTTC. Translation: CASSPAGGISYEQYF.

In DNA form, the CDR3 reads TGCGCCAGCAGCTTGGTGGGCAGCTCTAACTATGGCTACACCTTC. Its translation: CASSLVGSSNYGYTF. The rearrangement uses TRBV5-1 and TRBJ1-2; D call uncertain. The CDR3 is 15 amino acids. The V end lost 0 bases, the J end lost 0 bases, and 9 bases lay between the germline ends. Per germline, CDR1 SGHRS and CDR2 YFSETQ. The full variable domain, completed using reference TRBV5-1 and TRBJ1-2, is KAGVTQTPRYLIKTRGQQVTLSCSPISGHRSVSWYQQTPGQGLQFLFEYFSETQRNKGNFPGRFSGRQFSNSRSEMNVSTLELGDSALYLCASSLVGSSNYGYTFGSGTRLTVV.

The V and J genes are TRBV18 and TRBJ1-1; D not certain. CDR3 size: 15 residues. The ends were cut back, 1 base at V and 1 base at J, with 10 bases in the middle. CDR1 is KGHSH and CDR2 is LQKENI in the germline V gene. The CDR3 DNA reads as TGTGCCAGCTCACCACGTTACACAGCGAACACTGAAGCTTTCTTT. As protein: CASSPRYTANTEAFF.

The gene calls are TRBV21-1 and TRBJ2-7; TRBD2 is the table's D call and was not checked against the DNA. TRBV21-1 is annotated as a pseudogene. The CDR3 has 14 amino acids. DNA for the CDR3: TGTGCCAGCAGCAACTCGTGGGGAGTCTACGAGCAGTACTTC. This gives the protein CASSNSWGVYEQYF.

The chain uses TRBV5-1 and TRBJ1-6; maybe TRBD1 (5 bases). Germline lookup yields CDR1 SGHRS and CDR2 YFSETQ. V lost 2 bases and J 10 bases, leaving 16 bases between the germline ends. This CDR3 contains 15 residues. CDR3 sequence (DNA): TGCGCCAGCAGCTTTGGGGCCCTCAGGGAATCACCCCTCCACTTT. It specifies CASSFGALRESPLHF.